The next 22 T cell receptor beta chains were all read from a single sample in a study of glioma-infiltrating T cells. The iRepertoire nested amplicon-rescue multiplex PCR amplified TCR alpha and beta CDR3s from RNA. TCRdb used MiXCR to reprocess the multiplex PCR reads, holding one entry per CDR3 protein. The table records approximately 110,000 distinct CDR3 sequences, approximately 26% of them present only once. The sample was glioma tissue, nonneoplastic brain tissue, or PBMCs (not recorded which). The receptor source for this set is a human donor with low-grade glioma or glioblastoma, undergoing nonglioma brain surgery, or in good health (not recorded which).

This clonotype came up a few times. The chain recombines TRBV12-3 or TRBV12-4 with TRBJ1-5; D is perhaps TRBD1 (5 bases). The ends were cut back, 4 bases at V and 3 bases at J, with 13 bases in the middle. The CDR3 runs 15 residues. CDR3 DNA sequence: TGTGCCAGCAGTTCCTCCGGGACGGTCAATCAGCCCCAGCATTTT. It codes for CASSSSGTVNQPQHF.

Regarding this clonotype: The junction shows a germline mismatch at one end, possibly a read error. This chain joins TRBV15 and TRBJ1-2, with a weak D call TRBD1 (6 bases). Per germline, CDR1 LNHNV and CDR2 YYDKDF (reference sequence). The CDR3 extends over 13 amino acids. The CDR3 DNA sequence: TGTGCCACCAACAGGGCAGGGGTCTATTGCTACACCTTC. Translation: CATNRAGVYCYTF.

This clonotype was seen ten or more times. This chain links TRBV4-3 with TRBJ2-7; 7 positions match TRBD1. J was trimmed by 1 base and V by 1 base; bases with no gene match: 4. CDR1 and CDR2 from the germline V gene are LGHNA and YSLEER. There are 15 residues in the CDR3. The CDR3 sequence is CASSQADRESYEQYF. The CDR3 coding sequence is TGCGCCAGCAGCCAAGCCGACAGGGAATCCTACGAGCAGTACTTC.

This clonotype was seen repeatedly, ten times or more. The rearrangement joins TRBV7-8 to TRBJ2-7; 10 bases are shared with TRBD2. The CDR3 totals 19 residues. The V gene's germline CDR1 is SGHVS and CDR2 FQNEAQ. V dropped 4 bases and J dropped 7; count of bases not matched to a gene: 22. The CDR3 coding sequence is TGTGCCAGCAGCTCCCTACAGGGGATGGCCCTTAGCGGGAGGTGGGAGCAGTACTTC. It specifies CASSSLQGMALSGRWEQYF.

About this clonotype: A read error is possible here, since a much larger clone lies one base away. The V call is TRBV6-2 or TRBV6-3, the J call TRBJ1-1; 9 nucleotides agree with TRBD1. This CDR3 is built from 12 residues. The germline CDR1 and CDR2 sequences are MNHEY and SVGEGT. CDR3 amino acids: CASRRDRETAFF. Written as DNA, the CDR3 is TGCGCCAGCAGACGGGACAGGGAAACGGCTTTCTTT.

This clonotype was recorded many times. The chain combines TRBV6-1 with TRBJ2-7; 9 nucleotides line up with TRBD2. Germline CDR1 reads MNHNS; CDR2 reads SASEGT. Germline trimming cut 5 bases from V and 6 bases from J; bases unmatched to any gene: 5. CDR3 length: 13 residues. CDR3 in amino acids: CASSWGLAFEQYF. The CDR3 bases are TGTGCCAGCAGTTGGGGACTAGCCTTCGAGCAGTACTTC.

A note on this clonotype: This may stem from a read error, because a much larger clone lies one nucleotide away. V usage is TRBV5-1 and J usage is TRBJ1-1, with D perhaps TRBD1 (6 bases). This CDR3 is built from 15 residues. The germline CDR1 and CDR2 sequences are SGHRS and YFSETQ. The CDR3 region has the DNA TGCGCCAGCAGCTTGGCGACAGGTGGGCACACTGAAGCTTTATTT. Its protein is CASSLATGGHTEALF.

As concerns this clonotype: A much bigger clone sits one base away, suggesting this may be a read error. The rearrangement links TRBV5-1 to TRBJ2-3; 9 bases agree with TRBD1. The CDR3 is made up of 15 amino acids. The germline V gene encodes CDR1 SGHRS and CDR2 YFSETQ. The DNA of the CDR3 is TGCGCCAGCAGCGGGACAGGGACACACACAGATGCGCAGTATTTT. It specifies CASSGTGTHTDAQYF.

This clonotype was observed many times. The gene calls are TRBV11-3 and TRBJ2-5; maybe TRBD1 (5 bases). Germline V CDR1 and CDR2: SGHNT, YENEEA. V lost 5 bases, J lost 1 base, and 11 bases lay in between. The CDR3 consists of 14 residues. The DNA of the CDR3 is TGTGCCAGCAGCCTTCTCACAGGCCAAGAGACCCAGTACTTC. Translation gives CASSLLTGQETQYF.

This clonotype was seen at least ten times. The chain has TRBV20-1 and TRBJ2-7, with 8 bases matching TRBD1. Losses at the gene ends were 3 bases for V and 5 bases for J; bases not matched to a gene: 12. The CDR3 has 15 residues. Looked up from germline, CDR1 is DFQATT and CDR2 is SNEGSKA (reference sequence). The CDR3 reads CSASGVGQGRDEQYF. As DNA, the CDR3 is TGCAGTGCTAGCGGGGTTGGACAGGGCCGCGACGAGCAGTACTTC.

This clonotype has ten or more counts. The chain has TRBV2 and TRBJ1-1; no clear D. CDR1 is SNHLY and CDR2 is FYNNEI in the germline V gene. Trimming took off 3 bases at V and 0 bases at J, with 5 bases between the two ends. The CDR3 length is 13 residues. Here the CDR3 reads CASSEYLNTEAFF. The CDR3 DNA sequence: TGTGCCAGCAGTGAGTACTTGAACACTGAAGCTTTCTTT.

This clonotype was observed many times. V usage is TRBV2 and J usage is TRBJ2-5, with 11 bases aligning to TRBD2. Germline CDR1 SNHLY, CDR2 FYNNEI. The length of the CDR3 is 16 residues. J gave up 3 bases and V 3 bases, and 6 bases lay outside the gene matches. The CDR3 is CASSDRLAGSEETQYF. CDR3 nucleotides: TGTGCCAGCAGTGATAGACTAGCGGGATCGGAAGAGACCCAGTACTTC.

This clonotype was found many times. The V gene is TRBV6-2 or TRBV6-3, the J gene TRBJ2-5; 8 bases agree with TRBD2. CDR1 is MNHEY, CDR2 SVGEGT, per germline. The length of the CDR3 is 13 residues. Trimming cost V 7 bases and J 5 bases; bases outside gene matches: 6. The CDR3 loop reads CASTVAGSETQYF. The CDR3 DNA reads TGTGCCAGCACCGTAGCGGGGAGTGAGACCCAGTACTTC.

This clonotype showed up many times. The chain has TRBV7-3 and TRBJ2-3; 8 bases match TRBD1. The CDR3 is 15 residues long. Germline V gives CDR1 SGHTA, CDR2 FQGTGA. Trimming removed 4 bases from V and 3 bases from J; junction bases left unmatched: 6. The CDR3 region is CASSSTGVGTDTQYF. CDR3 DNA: TGTGCCAGCAGCTCGACAGGGGTAGGGACAGATACGCAGTATTTT.

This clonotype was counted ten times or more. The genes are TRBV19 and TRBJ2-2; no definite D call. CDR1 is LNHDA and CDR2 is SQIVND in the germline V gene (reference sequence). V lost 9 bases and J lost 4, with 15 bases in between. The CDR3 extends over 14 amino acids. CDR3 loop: CASSWTSSTGELFF. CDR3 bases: TGTGCCAGCAGTTGGACGTCAAGCACCGGGGAGCTGTTTTTT.

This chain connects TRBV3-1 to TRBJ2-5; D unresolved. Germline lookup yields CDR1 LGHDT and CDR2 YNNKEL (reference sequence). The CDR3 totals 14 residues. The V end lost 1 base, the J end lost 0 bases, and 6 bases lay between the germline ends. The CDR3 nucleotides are TGTGCCAGCAGCCAAGTTGGATACCAAGAGACCCAGTACTTC. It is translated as CASSQVGYQETQYF.

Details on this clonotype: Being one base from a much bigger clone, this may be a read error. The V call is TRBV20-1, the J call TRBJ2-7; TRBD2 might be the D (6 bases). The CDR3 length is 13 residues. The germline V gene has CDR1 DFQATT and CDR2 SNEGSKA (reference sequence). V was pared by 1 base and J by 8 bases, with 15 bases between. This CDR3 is CSARGAGHHQQYF. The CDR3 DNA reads TGCAGTGCTAGAGGTGCGGGGCATCACCAGCAGTACTTC.

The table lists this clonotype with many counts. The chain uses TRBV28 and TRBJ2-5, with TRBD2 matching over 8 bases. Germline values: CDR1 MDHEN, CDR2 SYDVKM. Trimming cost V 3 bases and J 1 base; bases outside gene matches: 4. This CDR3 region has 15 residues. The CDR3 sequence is CASSFPGRVQETQYF. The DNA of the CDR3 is TGTGCCAGCAGTTTTCCCGGGAGGGTCCAAGAGACCCAGTACTTC.

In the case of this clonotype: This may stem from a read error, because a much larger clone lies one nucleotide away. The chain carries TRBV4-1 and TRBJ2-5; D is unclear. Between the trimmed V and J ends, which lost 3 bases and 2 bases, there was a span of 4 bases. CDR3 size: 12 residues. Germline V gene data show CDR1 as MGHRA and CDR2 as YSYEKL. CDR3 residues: CASSQGQETQYF. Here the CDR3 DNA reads TGCGCCAGCAGCCAGGGACAAGAGACCCAGTACTTC.

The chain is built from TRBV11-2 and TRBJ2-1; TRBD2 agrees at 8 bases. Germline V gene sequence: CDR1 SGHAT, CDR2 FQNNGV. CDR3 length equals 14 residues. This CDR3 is CVSSRRGLVHEQFF. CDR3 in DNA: TGTGTTAGCAGCCGCCGGGGACTAGTTCATGAGCAGTTCTTC.

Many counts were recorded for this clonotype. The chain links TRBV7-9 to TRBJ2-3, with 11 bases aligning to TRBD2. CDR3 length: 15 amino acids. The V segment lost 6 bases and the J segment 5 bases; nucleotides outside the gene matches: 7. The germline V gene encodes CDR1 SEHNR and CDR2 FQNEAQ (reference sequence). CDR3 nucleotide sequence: TGTGCCAGCAGTCCCGGGACTAGCGGCGAAGATACGCAGTATTTT. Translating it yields CASSPGTSGEDTQYF. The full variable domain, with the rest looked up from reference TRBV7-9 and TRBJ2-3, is DTGVSQNPRHKITKRGQNVTFRCDPISEHNRLYWYRQTLGQGPEFLTYFQNEAQLEKSRLLSDRFSAERPKGSFSTLEIQRTEQGDSAMYLCASSPGTSGEDTQYFGPGTRLTVL.

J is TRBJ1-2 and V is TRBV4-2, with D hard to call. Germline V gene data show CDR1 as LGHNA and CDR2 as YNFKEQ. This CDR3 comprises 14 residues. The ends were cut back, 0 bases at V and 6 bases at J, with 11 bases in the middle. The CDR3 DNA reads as TGTGCCAGCAGCCAAGAAGTAAGGGAACATGGCTACACCTTC. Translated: CASSQEVREHGYTF.